Each of the 25 T cell receptor beta chains below was sequenced from the same sample in a study of glioma-infiltrating T cells. The iRepertoire nested amplicon-rescue multiplex PCR amplified TCR alpha and beta CDR3s from RNA. Each CDR3 protein gets one entry after TCRdb re-called the multiplex PCR reads with MiXCR. The top ten hold around 15% of the sample, which has 100,000 to 150,000 distinct CDR3 sequences, approximately 25% seen once. The sample consisted of glioma tissue, nonneoplastic brain tissue, or PBMCs (not recorded which). The receptor set was obtained from a human donor with low-grade glioma or glioblastoma, undergoing nonglioma brain surgery, or in good health (not recorded which).

This clonotype showed up many times. The chain links TRBV2 to TRBJ2-1, with 8 bases that match TRBD2. The ends lost 8 bases at V and 4 bases at J; junction bases unmatched: 7. The CDR3 runs 14 residues. Per the germline V gene, CDR1 is SNHLY and CDR2 is FYNNEI. CDR3 in amino acids: CASPGLGTYNEQFF. The CDR3, as DNA: TGTGCCAGCCCGGGACTAGGGACTTACAATGAGCAGTTCTTC.

Note on this clonotype: This may stem from a read error, because a much larger clone lies one nucleotide away. This chain joins TRBV7-2 and TRBJ2-2; D remains unclear. Germline V gene lookup returns CDR1 SGHTA and CDR2 FQGNSA. CDR3 length: 15 residues. CDR3 in DNA: TGTGCCAGCCGCTTAGTTATGGGGAACACCGGGGAGCTGTTTTTT. Translated: CASRLVMGNTGELFF.

On this clonotype itself: Just one base apart from a much larger clone, this may be a read error. The chain employs TRBV7-2 and TRBJ1-2; D gene uncertain. Germline CDR1 and CDR2: SGHTA and FQGNSA. CDR3 size: 13 residues. This CDR3 reads CASSSRSDYGCTF. The CDR3 coding sequence is TGTGCCAGCAGCTCCCGGTCGGACTATGGCTGCACCTTC.

This clonotype was detected ten times or more. A read error may account for a junction end that differs from germline. The chain links TRBV7-9 to TRBJ2-7, with 11 bases lining up with TRBD1. This CDR3 has 14 amino acids. Germline V gives CDR1 SEHNR, CDR2 FQNEAQ (reference sequence). Here the CDR3 reads CASSLGQGAFKQYF. The CDR3, as DNA: TGTGCCAGCAGTTTAGGACAGGGGGCGTTTAAGCAGTACTTC.

Notes on this clonotype: Mismatch with germline at one junction end may stem from a read error. V usage is TRBV11-1 and J usage is TRBJ2-5; perhaps TRBD2 as D (5 bases). Germline CDR1 is SGHAT and CDR2 is FQDESV (reference sequence). This CDR3 spans 13 amino acids. CDR3 bases: TGTGCCAGCAGCTTAGCGGGAGAAGAGACCCAGCACTTC. Translated, it gives CASSLAGEETQHF.

This clonotype has ten or more counts. The rearrangement joins TRBV28 to TRBJ2-7; D possibly corresponds to TRBD1 (6 bases). CDR3 size: 13 residues. Trimming left V 5 bases short and J 4 bases short, with 12 bases between. Germline V CDR1 and CDR2: MDHEN, SYDVKM. For the CDR3, the DNA is TGTGCCAGCAGTGGGTGGACAGATTACGAGCAGTACTTC. Translation: CASSGWTDYEQYF.

This clonotype has a count of ten or more. The genes are TRBV7-9 and TRBJ1-1; D gene uncertain. Germline V gene lookup returns CDR1 SEHNR and CDR2 FQNEAQ (reference sequence). Trimming left V 2 bases short and J 4 bases short, with 5 bases between. This CDR3 comprises 12 residues. The CDR3 sequence: CASSLISTEAFF. In nucleotides, the CDR3 is TGTGCCAGCAGCTTAATTTCCACTGAAGCTTTCTTT.

This clonotype appeared many times. The rearrangement links TRBV7-2 to TRBJ1-2; D not resolved. The germline V gene encodes CDR1 SGHTA and CDR2 FQGNSA. The CDR3 sequence is 12 residues long. Trimming took off 3 bases at V and 7 bases at J, with 9 bases between the two ends. CDR3 protein: CASSLAGLGYTF. DNA of the CDR3: TGTGCCAGCAGCTTGGCAGGTCTTGGCTACACCTTC.

This clonotype occurred many times. This rearrangement joins TRBV20-1 to TRBJ2-1; 12 bases are a match to TRBD2. J gave up 5 bases and V 5 bases, and 4 bases lay outside the gene matches. Germline CDR1 DFQATT, CDR2 SNEGSKA (reference sequence). CDR3 length equals 14 residues. This CDR3 is CSAVTSGSHNEQFF. The CDR3 nucleotides are TGCAGTGCTGTGACTAGCGGGAGCCACAATGAGCAGTTCTTC.

In this sample, this clonotype turned up many times. CDR3 coding DNA: TGTGCCACCAGCAGAGATACGACAGGGTGGGAGACCCAGTACTTC. This codes for CATSRDTTGWETQYF. This chain links TRBV15 with TRBJ2-5; 7 bases line up with TRBD1. The length of the CDR3 is 15 residues. The germline CDR1 and CDR2 sequences are LNHNV and YYDKDF (reference sequence). V lost 0 bases and J lost 5; bases outside the gene matches: 6.

This clonotype has only one observation. This chain uses TRBV6-5 with TRBJ2-1; 7 positions agree with TRBD2. CDR1 and CDR2 (germline): MNHEY, SVGAGI. This CDR3 region has 13 residues. V was clipped by 8 bases and J by 7 bases; unmatched bases: 8. The CDR3 nucleotides read TGTGCCAGCCGACTAGCTGGCAAGAATGAGCAGTTCTTC. As protein: CASRLAGKNEQFF.

Ten or more counts support this clonotype. The V and J genes are TRBV3-1 and TRBJ2-1; D unresolved. Per the germline V gene, CDR1 is LGHDT and CDR2 is YNNKEL (reference sequence). With 4 bases removed from V and 3 bases from J, the gap between germline ends came to 13 bases. The length of the CDR3 is 15 residues. The CDR3: CASSPAWSIYNEQFF. In DNA, the CDR3 is TGTGCCAGCAGCCCCGCCTGGTCGATCTACAATGAGCAGTTCTTC.

In its sample, this clonotype was seen many times. At one boundary the junction diverges from the germline segment, which might be a read error. The rearrangement uses TRBV7-2 and TRBJ2-3; perhaps D is TRBD1 or TRBD2 (6 bases each). Germline CDR1 is SGHTA and CDR2 is FQGNSA. The CDR3 has 9 amino acids. For the CDR3, the DNA is TGTGCCAGCAGCCCTGGGGGGCTTTTT. Amino acid sequence: CASSPGGLF.

At least ten counts were recorded for this clonotype. The V gene is TRBV28, the J gene TRBJ2-3; TRBD1 aligns across 9 bases. Germline V CDR1 and CDR2: MDHEN, SYDVKM. CDR3 length equals 14 residues. With 3 bases clipped from V and 9 bases from J, the junction kept 7 bases outside the gene matches. The CDR3 DNA is TGTGCCAGCAGTTTCCTGTACAGGGGGCGAACGCAGTATTTT. Translation gives CASSFLYRGRTQYF. The full variable domain, in which reference TRBV28 and TRBJ2-3 provide the parts outside the CDR3, is DVKVTQSSRYLVKRTGEKVFLECVQDMDHENMFWYRQDPGLGLRLIYFSYDVKMKEKGDIPEGYSVSREKKERFSLILESASTNQTSMYLCASSFLYRGRTQYFGPGTRLTVL.

This clonotype was counted many times. This chain links TRBV4-3 with TRBJ2-3; the D gene is possibly TRBD2 (6 bases). The germline V gene has CDR1 LGHNA and CDR2 YSLEER. V lost 1 base to trimming and J lost 2 bases, with 10 bases between them. There are 15 residues in the CDR3. CDR3 protein: CASSQVGGTTDTQYF. DNA for the CDR3: TGCGCCAGCAGCCAAGTTGGCGGGACCACAGATACGCAGTATTTT.

This clonotype was recorded many times. The gene calls are TRBV20-1 and TRBJ2-7, with TRBD2 matching over 11 bases. Germline trimming cut 1 base from V and 4 bases from J; bases unmatched to any gene: 3. The CDR3 is made up of 14 amino acids. CDR1 is DFQATT and CDR2 is SNEGSKA in the germline V gene (reference sequence). CDR3 DNA sequence: TGCAGTGCTAGAGGACTAGCGGGATTGTACGAGCAGTACTTC. As protein: CSARGLAGLYEQYF.

This clonotype was seen repeatedly, ten times or more. The genes are TRBV7-2 and TRBJ2-5, with D hard to call. Germline V lookup: CDR1 SGHTA, CDR2 FQGNSA. V lost 6 bases and J 0 bases, leaving 11 bases between the germline ends. The CDR3 extends over 14 amino acids. CDR3 sequence (DNA): TGTGCCAGCAGGAGAGTAAGCAACCAAGAGACCCAGTACTTC. It translates to CASRRVSNQETQYF.

About this clonotype: Possible read error: a much larger clone is one base away. The rearrangement uses TRBV19 and TRBJ2-1, with 12 positions matching TRBD1. V gave up 3 bases and J gave up 8 bases; unmatched junction bases: 5. CDR3 length equals 15 residues. CDR1 is LNHDA and CDR2 is SQIVND in the germline V gene (reference sequence). The CDR3 sequence: CASSIWDRGLDEQFF. The CDR3, as DNA: TGTGCCAGTAGTATCTGGGACAGGGGGCTTGATGAGCAGTTCTTC.

This clonotype was seen repeatedly, ten times or more. This rearrangement joins TRBV20-1 to TRBJ2-3, with TRBD2 as a possible D gene (6 bases). The germline gives CDR1 DFQATT, CDR2 SNEGSKA (reference sequence). The V and J ends lost 7 bases and 7 bases respectively, with 12 bases between them. The CDR3 is 11 amino acids. The chain's CDR3 is CSVVGSNTQYF. The DNA for the CDR3 is TGCAGTGTGGTCGGGAGTAATACGCAGTATTTT.

This clonotype was seen repeatedly, ten times or more. CDR3 loop: CASRVPYYNEQFF. Here the CDR3 DNA reads TGTGCCAGCCGGGTCCCTTACTACAATGAGCAGTTCTTC. J is TRBJ2-1 and V is TRBV6-1; D gene uncertain. CDR1 is MNHNS and CDR2 is SASEGT in the germline V gene. The ends were cut back, 8 bases at V and 3 bases at J, with 11 bases in the middle. The CDR3 totals 13 residues.

There are many counts of this clonotype. The V and J genes are TRBV6-1 and TRBJ2-6; unclear D gene. Germline V lookup: CDR1 MNHNS, CDR2 SASEGT. There are 13 residues in the CDR3. Trimming stripped 6 bases from V and 0 bases from J, with 3 bases between. DNA for the CDR3: TGTGCCAGCAGGAGCTCTGGGGCCAACGTCCTGACTTTC. Translated, it gives CASRSSGANVLTF.

This clonotype occurred many times. The V gene is TRBV25-1, the J gene TRBJ2-1, with 14 bases matching TRBD2. CDR1 and CDR2 (germline): MGHDK, SYGVNS. Trimming took 3 bases from V and 7 from J; bases not matched to a gene: 8. The CDR3 is 17 residues long. The CDR3 is CASSEPMGLAGANEQFF. The CDR3 nucleotides are TGTGCCAGCAGTGAGCCCATGGGACTAGCGGGAGCGAATGAGCAGTTCTTC. Combining the CDR3 with reference TRBV25-1 and TRBJ2-1 gives the whole variable domain EADIYQTPRYLVIGTGKKITLECSQTMGHDKMYWYQQDPGMELHLIHYSYGVNSTEKGDLSSESTVSRIRTEHFPLTLESARPSHTSQYLCASSEPMGLAGANEQFFGPGTRLTVL.

This clonotype was recorded at least ten times. This sequence joins TRBV6-1 and TRBJ2-2; no definite D call. The ends were cut back, 3 bases at V and 3 bases at J, with 11 bases in the middle. Per germline, CDR1 MNHNS and CDR2 SASEGT. The CDR3 sequence is 15 residues long. The DNA for the CDR3 is TGTGCCAGCAGTGATTCAAGGGTGCACACCGGGGAGCTGTTTTTT. Its translation: CASSDSRVHTGELFF.

This clonotype was observed many times. The chain couples TRBV20-1 to TRBJ1-1, with D uncertain. V was clipped by 3 bases and J by 0 bases, with 8 bases between them. CDR3 size: 13 residues. The germline V gene encodes CDR1 DFQATT and CDR2 SNEGSKA (reference sequence). The CDR3: CSASGRMNTEAFF. The CDR3 DNA reads as TGCAGTGCTAGCGGACGGATGAACACTGAAGCTTTCTTT.

This clonotype turned up a few times. V and J are TRBV30 and TRBJ1-4; no definite D call. Deletions cut 4 bases from V and 7 bases from J, with 10 bases between. The CDR3 is made up of 12 amino acids. In germline, CDR1 is GTSNPN, CDR2 SVGIG (reference sequence). CDR3 nucleotide sequence: TGTGCCTGGATTTATCCCGGTGAAAAACTGTTTTTT. This gives the protein CAWIYPGEKLFF.